These T cell receptor beta chains were read from a single sample in a study of shared clonotypes between healthy human individuals. Here immunoSEQ multiplex PCR was the method, and the copy in TCRdb shows in-frame clones only, minus some. This table holds 1.5 million to 2.5 million clones, about 95% found once. The sample consisted of naive CD8+ T cells sorted from blood. The origin of the receptors is a man between 18 and 35 years old in good health. Each CDR3 is given with its conserved first and last residue. D genes are given only for firm matches. For some rows the clone size is stated as once, few or many, or as a class when expanded; others skip it.

D	V	size	J	DNA	CDR3
TRBD1	TRBV19	.	TRBJ1-1	TGTGCCAGCGCCGGGGACAGTGGGAACACTGAAGCTTTCTTT	CASAGDSGNTEAFF
.	TRBV19	.	TRBJ1-5	TGTGCCAGTAGTATCAATGTGGGGGAGGGCAATCAGCCCCAGCATTTT	CASSINVGEGNQPQHF
.	TRBV6-5	.	TRBJ2-7	TGTGCCAGCAGTTCGAACTACGAGCAGTACTTC	CASSSNYEQYF
.	TRBV4-1	.	TRBJ2-7	TGCGCCAGCAGCCAAGAGAGAATGGGAACCTACGAGCAGTACTTC	CASSQERMGTYEQYF
.	TRBV30	.	TRBJ2-2	TGTGCCTGGAGTGTATTAGCGGCCACCGGGGAGCTGTTTTTT	CAWSVLAATGELFF
.	TRBV7-2	.	TRBJ1-2	TGTGCCAGCAGCCCCGTAGAGGAAGGGGTCGGTGGCTACACCTTC	CASSPVEEGVGGYTF
TRBD1	TRBV27	.	TRBJ2-7	TGTGCCAGCAGTTTATGGACAGGGGGCGCGTTGGGGGAGCAGTACTTC	CASSLWTGGALGEQYF
.	TRBV6-8	.	TRBJ2-1	TGTGCCAGCAGTCCGGGTTATGAGCAGTTCTTC	CASSPGYEQFF
TRBD1	TRBV6-1	.	TRBJ1-4	TGTGCCAGCAGGGACCCCGGGACAGGGGTAGAAAAACTGTTTTTT	CASRDPGTGVEKLFF
TRBD2	TRBV14	.	TRBJ2-7	TGTGCCAGCAGCCTCCTAGCGGGACGATACGAGCAGTACTTC	CASSLLAGRYEQYF
TRBD2	TRBV7-9	.	TRBJ2-7	TGTGCCAGCAGCGCGCCTACTAGCGGGAGTTTGAACGAGCAGTACTTC	CASSAPTSGSLNEQYF
.	TRBV19	.	TRBJ1-5	TGTGCCAGTAGTATAGGTGGTTATAGCAATCAGCCCCAGCATTTT	CASSIGGYSNQPQHF
.	TRBV4-1	.	TRBJ2-7	TGCGCCAGCAGCCAAGAGGGTTACGAGCAGTACTTC	CASSQEGYEQYF
TRBD2	TRBV11-2	.	TRBJ2-3	TGTGCCAGCAGCTTAGGGCTAGCGGGAGTTACAGATACGCAGTATTTT	CASSLGLAGVTDTQYF
.	TRBV5-1	once	TRBJ1-4	TGCGCCAGCAGCTCAGGAAAGTTGGATGAAAAACTGTTTTTT	CASSSGKLDEKLFF
TRBD1	TRBV6-1	.	TRBJ1-6	TGTGCCAGCAGTGGGAGGACAGGGGTAAAATCACCCCTCCACTTT	CASSGRTGVKSPLHF
.	TRBV25-1	.	TRBJ2-7	TGTGCCAGCAGCCCAAAGAAGGGGACGGGAACCTACGAGCAGTACTTC	CASSPKKGTGTYEQYF
TRBD2	TRBV10-3	.	TRBJ2-5	TGTGCCATCAGTGGGCGGGAGCTTCAAGAGACCCAGTACTTC	CAISGRELQETQYF
.	TRBV6-6	.	TRBJ2-5	TGTGCCAGCAGTTACTCAGGGGCGTACCAAGAGACCCAGTACTTC	CASSYSGAYQETQYF
.	TRBV25-1	.	TRBJ2-1	TGTGCCAGCAGTGATCTCAATGAGCAGTTCTTC	CASSDLNEQFF
.	TRBV15	.	TRBJ1-5	TGTGCCACCAGCGGGCAGGGATCCAATCAGCCCCAGCATTTT	CATSGQGSNQPQHF
.	TRBV4-3	.	TRBJ2-7	TGCGCCAGCAGCCAAGAAGCCCACTACGAGCAGTACTTC	CASSQEAHYEQYF
TRBD1	TRBV7-6	.	TRBJ1-1	TGTGCCAGCAGCCTCCTCCCGGGACAGGAAGGGACTGAAGCTTTCTTT	CASSLLPGQEGTEAFF
.	TRBV9	.	TRBJ2-7	TGTGCCAGCAGCGTAGCACAGGGTAGTTCCTACGAGCAGTACTTC	CASSVAQGSSYEQYF
.	TRBV27	.	TRBJ1-2	TGTGCCAGCGGTCAAGGGGTGAGAGGGAACTATGGCTACACCTTC	CASGQGVRGNYGYTF